Listed here are 26 T cell receptor beta chains from one sample, sequenced in a study of early T cells in non-severe SARS-CoV-2 infection. TCRdb called the 5' RACE reads again in MiXCR, with one record for every CDR3 protein. This sample carries tens of thousands of distinct CDR3 sequences, roughly 12% of them seen once, and the ten largest clones take about 12%. The sample here was whole blood, taken at baseline. The receptors originated from an adult who was a healthcare worker with PCR-confirmed SARS-CoV-2 infection or an uninfected control (not recorded which).

About this clonotype itself: A single base separates this from a much larger clone, so it may be a read error. Likely a read error: the CDR3 ends without its conserved phenylalanine or tryptophan. J is TRBJ1-1 and V is TRBV2; no clear D gene. The germline V and J ends were trimmed by 4 bases and 0 bases, with 6 bases remaining between them. Germline values: CDR1 SNHLY, CDR2 FYNNEI. The CDR3 contains 13 residues. Here the CDR3 reads CASSVSMNTEAFS. The DNA for the CDR3 is TGTGCCAGCAGTGTGTCCATGAACACTGAAGCTTTCTCT.

The chain carries TRBV25-1 and TRBJ2-3, with D perhaps TRBD1 or TRBD2 (5 bases each). This CDR3 contains 16 residues. Trimming removed 3 bases from V and 2 bases from J, with 15 bases in between. CDR1 is MGHDK and CDR2 is SYGVNS in the germline V gene. In DNA form, the CDR3 reads TGTGCCAGCAGTGACCCCTCGAGGGACCTCACAGATACGCAGTATTTT. Protein product: CASSDPSRDLTDTQYF.

The V and J genes are TRBV7-2 and TRBJ2-2; D might be TRBD1 or TRBD2, each matching 5 bases. The CDR3 spans 15 residues. Trimming removed 7 bases from V and 1 base from J, with 13 bases in between. Germline values: CDR1 SGHTA, CDR2 FQGNSA. The CDR3 loop is CASTPGRQNTGELFF. In DNA form, the CDR3 reads TGTGCCAGCACCCCGGGACGCCAGAACACCGGGGAGCTGTTTTTT.

This clonotype came up many times. The chain uses TRBV24-1 and TRBJ2-2; 7 positions match TRBD2. CDR1 is KGHDR and CDR2 is SFDVKD in the germline V gene. The CDR3 contains 16 residues. Germline trimming cut 1 base from V and 4 bases from J; bases unmatched to any gene: 5. In DNA form, the CDR3 reads TGTGCCACCAGTGATTTTCGGGGGGATGGCACCGGGGAGCTGTTTTTT. Translating gives CATSDFRGDGTGELFF.

This clonotype was detected once. The genes are TRBV27 and TRBJ1-2; a weak D match, TRBD1 (5 bases). The CDR3 runs 14 residues. The V and J ends lost 8 bases and 5 bases respectively, with 18 bases between them. Germline V gene sequence: CDR1 MNHEY, CDR2 SMNVEV (reference sequence). The chain's CDR3 is CASRLGHDGYGYTF. For the CDR3, the DNA is TGTGCCAGCCGCCTAGGACACGATGGATATGGCTACACCTTC.

The CDR3 sequence: CASSLPQETQYF. DNA of the CDR3: TGTGCCAGCAGTCTCCCTCAAGAGACCCAGTACTTC. This chain links TRBV28 with TRBJ2-5; D call uncertain. V gave up 5 bases and J gave up 2 bases, with 6 bases separating them. Per the germline V gene, CDR1 is MDHEN and CDR2 is SYDVKM. The CDR3 extends over 12 amino acids.

The J gene is TRBJ2-5, the V gene TRBV21-1; TRBD1 is the table's D call and was not checked against the DNA. TRBV21-1 has pseudogene status. This CDR3 has 16 amino acids. CDR3 sequence reads: CASINPGTGEKETQYF. For the CDR3, the DNA is TGTGCCAGCATAAATCCCGGGACAGGGGAAAAAGAGACCCAGTACTTC.

This clonotype was seen many times. The chain links TRBV18 to TRBJ2-1, with D perhaps given as TRBD1 or TRBD2 (6 bases each). Germline V gene lookup returns CDR1 KGHSH and CDR2 LQKENI. V was clipped by 3 bases and J by 4 bases, with 10 bases between them. The CDR3 is made up of 14 amino acids. CDR3 sequence: CASSPRGAYNEQFF. As DNA, the CDR3 is TGTGCCAGCTCACCTAGGGGGGCTTACAATGAGCAGTTCTTC.

The gene calls are TRBV6-5 and TRBJ1-1; D is unresolved. The ends were cut back, 0 bases at V and 9 bases at J, with 8 bases in the middle. Per germline, CDR1 MNHEY and CDR2 SVGAGI. There are 12 residues in the CDR3. The CDR3 nucleotides read TGTGCCAGCAGTTACTCTGGCAGCCAAGCTTTCTTT. Encoded protein: CASSYSGSQAFF.

This clonotype appeared many times. V gene TRBV9 combines with J gene TRBJ1-2; the D is unclear. Germline V gene sequence: CDR1 SGDLS, CDR2 YYNGEE. The CDR3 loop spans 14 amino acids. The V gene lost 1 base and the J gene lost 10 bases, with 17 bases spanning the gap. CDR3: CASSVRDAERAYTF. The CDR3 DNA sequence: TGTGCCAGCAGCGTAAGGGATGCCGAGCGCGCCTACACCTTC. The whole variable domain, remainder taken from reference TRBV9 and TRBJ1-2, is DSGVTQTPKHLITATGQRVTLRCSPRSGDLSVYWYQQSLDQGLQFLIQYYNGEERAKGNILERFSAQQFPDLHSELNLSSLELGDSALYFCASSVRDAERAYTFGSGTRLTVV.

This clonotype was recorded at least ten times. V gene TRBV18 combines with J gene TRBJ1-1; a weak D match, TRBD1 (5 bases). The CDR3 has 13 amino acids. Germline assignment: CDR1 KGHSH and CDR2 LQKENI. V was trimmed by 5 bases and J by 5 bases, leaving 12 bases between them. The CDR3: CASSEGRETEAFF. The DNA of the CDR3 is TGTGCCAGCTCAGAGGGGAGGGAAACTGAAGCTTTCTTT.

This clonotype has more than one count but fewer than ten. The V and J genes are TRBV5-4 and TRBJ1-6; no clear D. In germline, CDR1 is SGHNT, CDR2 YYREEE (reference sequence). The CDR3 spans 15 residues. V lost 0 bases and J 6 bases, leaving 10 bases between the germline ends. The CDR3 spells CASSLDGPVNSPLHF. CDR3 nucleotide sequence: TGTGCCAGCAGCTTGGATGGACCGGTTAATTCACCCCTCCACTTT.

This chain uses TRBV29-1 with TRBJ2-7; 9 positions match TRBD1. In germline, CDR1 is SQVTM, CDR2 ANQGSEA. Trimming removed 6 bases from V and 0 bases from J; junction bases left unmatched: 6. The length of the CDR3 is 14 residues. The CDR3 spells CSVTGGINSYEQYF. As DNA, the CDR3 is TGCAGCGTCACAGGGGGCATAAACTCCTACGAGCAGTACTTC.

This clonotype was seen more than once but under ten times. J is TRBJ1-1 and V is TRBV28, with D hard to call. Germline CDR1 is MDHEN and CDR2 is SYDVKM. V shed 6 bases and J shed 11 bases, with 10 bases lying between them. The CDR3 runs 10 residues. The CDR3 DNA follows: TGTGCCAGCAGCAAAATTCGGGCTTTCTTT. Its protein is CASSKIRAFF.

This clonotype has a handful of counts. V is TRBV29-1 and J is TRBJ2-3; 9 positions match TRBD2. The CDR3 length is 13 residues. CDR1 and CDR2 from the germline V gene are SQVTM and ANQGSEA. The V and J ends lost 5 bases and 3 bases, in that order; junction bases with no gene match: 3. CDR3 nucleotides: TGCAGCGTTAGAAGCGGGGGGACAGATACGCAGTATTTT. It encodes CSVRSGGTDTQYF.

The genes are TRBV2 and TRBJ1-3; D call uncertain. CDR1 SNHLY and CDR2 FYNNEI come from the germline V gene. V lost 8 bases and J lost 0, with 11 bases in between. The CDR3 consists of 14 residues. The CDR3 loop is CASQARFSGNTIYF. The CDR3 DNA is TGTGCCAGCCAAGCACGGTTCTCTGGAAACACCATATATTTT.

This clonotype was counted ten times or more. This chain connects TRBV3-1 to TRBJ1-4, with 7 positions matching TRBD1. V gave up 2 bases and J gave up 3 bases; unmatched junction bases: 9. Germline CDR1 is LGHDT and CDR2 is YNNKEL (reference sequence). The CDR3 has 17 residues. CDR3 protein: CASSQRIRDRANEKLFF. The CDR3 DNA reads TGTGCCAGCAGCCAAAGGATCCGGGACAGAGCTAATGAAAAACTGTTTTTT.

This clonotype has just a few counts. The genes are TRBV6-2 or TRBV6-3 and TRBJ1-5; D is possibly TRBD1 (5 bases). Germline lookup yields CDR1 MNHEY and CDR2 SVGEGT. This CDR3 has 14 amino acids. V lost 6 bases to trimming and J lost 7 bases, with 16 bases between them. The CDR3 bases are TGTGCCAGCAGGGACTCGAACCAGGGCCAGCCCCAGCATTTT. Translated: CASRDSNQGQPQHF.

This clonotype was seen repeatedly, ten times or more. J is TRBJ1-2 and V is TRBV25-1, with 7 bases matching TRBD1. This CDR3 has 17 residues. The J segment lost 4 bases and the V segment lost 3 bases, leaving 14 bases of the junction unmatched. Germline assignment: CDR1 MGHDK and CDR2 SYGVNS. CDR3 amino acids: CASSDSGPTGIIYGYTF. Here the CDR3 DNA reads TGTGCCAGCAGTGATTCAGGGCCGACAGGGATTATCTATGGCTACACCTTC.

This clonotype was observed a few times. This chain connects TRBV7-6 to TRBJ1-4, with D possibly being TRBD1 (5 bases). The length of the CDR3 is 17 residues. Germline V gives CDR1 SGHVS, CDR2 FNYEAQ. V lost 0 bases and J lost 0, with 11 bases in between. The CDR3 loop reads CASSLAAGTSTNEKLFF. The CDR3 DNA is TGTGCCAGCAGCTTAGCGGCAGGGACCTCAACTAATGAAAAACTGTTTTTT.

This clonotype was detected a few times. The chain links TRBV5-1 to TRBJ2-5; D possibly matches TRBD1 or TRBD2 (5 bases each). Germline values: CDR1 SGHRS, CDR2 YFSETQ. This CDR3 has 15 amino acids. V dropped 2 bases and J dropped 2 bases, with 13 bases sitting between them. The CDR3 coding sequence is TGCGCCAGCAGCTTTGAGGGGCAGAGGCAAGAGACCCAGTACTTC. Translated, it gives CASSFEGQRQETQYF.

The chain carries TRBV7-9 and TRBJ1-1; unclear D gene. Trimming stripped 5 bases from V and 1 base from J, with 8 bases between. CDR3 size: 13 residues. Germline lookup yields CDR1 SEHNR and CDR2 FQNEAQ (reference sequence). The CDR3 DNA is TGTGCCAGCAGCCCTACAGCGAACACTGAAGCTTTCTTT. It specifies CASSPTANTEAFF.

This chain joins TRBV5-1 and TRBJ2-1, with a tentative D call TRBD2 (6 bases). CDR1 and CDR2 from the germline V gene are SGHRS and YFSETQ. This CDR3 spans 16 amino acids. The V end was cut by 0 bases, the J end by 0 bases, with 10 bases between. The chain's CDR3 is CASSLGGTLSYNEQFF. As DNA, the CDR3 is TGCGCCAGCAGCTTGGGTGGGACTCTCTCCTACAATGAGCAGTTCTTC.

The table lists this clonotype with a few counts. CDR3 sequence: CSASAYHSYNEQFF. In DNA form, the CDR3 reads TGCAGTGCTAGTGCTTACCACTCCTACAATGAGCAGTTCTTC. V usage is TRBV20-1 and J usage is TRBJ2-1; no firm D call. The CDR3 loop spans 14 amino acids. V was shortened by 3 bases and J by 0 bases, with 9 bases between the two germline ends. Germline V gene lookup returns CDR1 DFQATT and CDR2 SNEGSKA (reference sequence).

In this sample, this clonotype turned up a few times. This chain joins TRBV15 and TRBJ1-3; a weak D match, TRBD1 (5 bases). This CDR3 comprises 15 residues. The germline V gene encodes CDR1 LNHNV and CDR2 YYDKDF (reference sequence). V was trimmed by 1 base and J by 2 bases, leaving 9 bases between them. CDR3 amino acids: CATSRGGTPGNTIYF. DNA of the CDR3: TGTGCCACCAGCAGAGGGGGGACCCCTGGAAACACCATATATTTT.

This clonotype occurred many times. The chain employs TRBV29-1 and TRBJ2-7; a weak D match, TRBD2 (6 bases). V lost 1 base and J lost 3, with 10 bases in between. The germline V gene has CDR1 SQVTM and CDR2 ANQGSEA. The CDR3 runs 13 residues. The CDR3 sequence is CSVEGPGSYEQYF. CDR3 nucleotides: TGCAGCGTTGAAGGTCCCGGGAGCTACGAGCAGTACTTC.